Following are 30 T cell receptor beta chains from one sample sequenced in a study of shared clonotypes between healthy human individuals. The table came from immunoSEQ multiplex PCR; TCRdb's copy has only in-frame clones and leaves some out. The repertoire consists of 1,500,000 or so clones, with approximately 98.5% occurring once and the leading ten covering about 0.35%. The sequencing sample was made of naive CD4+ T cells sorted from blood. Subset: CD45RA+ positively selected. These receptors were taken from a man between 25 and 39 years old in good health.

The V and J genes are TRBV12-5 and TRBJ2-1; a possible D gene is TRBD1 (6 bases). CDR1 and CDR2 (germline): LGHNT, FRNRAP. The CDR3 length is 14 residues. V lost 1 base and J lost 8, with 12 bases in between. DNA for the CDR3: TGTGCTAGTGGTTTGGGCAGCAGGGGCGATGAGCAGTTCTTC. It is translated as CASGLGSRGDEQFF.

This chain uses TRBV9 with TRBJ1-4, with D tentatively TRBD1 (6 bases). Germline-derived CDR1 and CDR2 are SGDLS and YYNGEE. Trimming took off 0 bases at V and 5 bases at J, with 11 bases between the two ends. The CDR3 has 15 residues. The CDR3 region is CASSVGYRENEKLFF. The CDR3 DNA follows: TGTGCCAGCAGCGTAGGGTACAGGGAGAATGAAAAACTGTTTTTT.

The V call is TRBV7-6, the J call TRBJ2-1; D gene uncertain. This CDR3 has 12 residues. CDR1 SGHVS and CDR2 FNYEAQ come from the germline V gene. Trimming removed 5 bases from V and 8 bases from J, with 10 bases in between. Here the CDR3 DNA reads TGTGCCAGCAGCCAATTTGGCGATGAGCAGTTCTTC. It specifies CASSQFGDEQFF. Complete variable domain (other parts from reference TRBV7-6 and TRBJ2-1): GAGVSQSPRYKVTKRGQDVALRCDPISGHVSLYWYRQALGQGPEFLTYFNYEAQQDKSGLPNDRFSAERPEGSISTLTIQRTEQRDSAMYRCASSQFGDEQFFGPGTRLTVL.

V and J are TRBV5-1 and TRBJ1-2; D is uncertain. Germline CDR1 SGHRS, CDR2 YFSETQ. CDR3 length: 14 residues. Deletions cut 2 bases from V and 8 bases from J, with 16 bases between. The CDR3 spells CASSLNFGPGGYTF. The CDR3 DNA follows: TGCGCCAGCAGCTTAAACTTTGGCCCGGGGGGCTACACCTTC. The full variable domain, with the rest looked up from reference TRBV5-1 and TRBJ1-2, is KAGVTQTPRYLIKTRGQQVTLSCSPISGHRSVSWYQQTPGQGLQFLFEYFSETQRNKGNFPGRFSGRQFSNSRSEMNVSTLELGDSALYLCASSLNFGPGGYTFGSGTRLTVV.

The genes are TRBV27 and TRBJ2-7; D not resolved. This CDR3 has 15 amino acids. From germline, CDR1 is MNHEY and CDR2 SMNVEV (reference sequence). The V end lost 5 bases, the J end lost 2 bases, and 16 bases lay between the germline ends. The CDR3 sequence is CASSVRRAGPYEQYF. DNA for the CDR3: TGTGCCAGCAGTGTTCGCCGGGCAGGACCCTACGAGCAGTACTTC.

A single count supports this clone. This chain connects TRBV6-1 to TRBJ2-1, with TRBD2 matching over 7 bases. Per germline, CDR1 MNHNS and CDR2 SASEGT. CDR3 size: 14 residues. The V gene end was trimmed by 7 bases and the J gene end by 6 bases; junction bases not matched to a gene: 9. CDR3 sequence (DNA): TGTGCCAGCAATGCGGGGGTAGTAACCAATGAGCAGTTCTTC. It translates to CASNAGVVTNEQFF.

This chain connects TRBV19 to TRBJ2-1; D uncertain. CDR1 is LNHDA, CDR2 SQIVND, per germline (reference sequence). The CDR3 loop spans 15 amino acids. Trimming shortened V by 3 bases and J by 2 bases, and 11 bases separated the two germline ends. The CDR3 nucleotides are TGTGCCAGTAGTATTCGGCGGAGTGCCTACAATGAGCAGTTCTTC. Its protein product is CASSIRRSAYNEQFF.

In regard to this clone: This CDR3 is also generated by other DNA sequences in the sample. The V and J genes are TRBV19 and TRBJ2-7; 10 nucleotides align to TRBD1. Unmatched junction bases numbered 4, after V lost 8 bases and J lost 0 bases. There are 14 residues in the CDR3. Germline CDR1 and CDR2: LNHDA and SQIVND (reference sequence). The CDR3, as DNA: TGTGCCAGTTCCAGGACAGGGGGCTCCTACGAGCAGTACTTC. As protein: CASSRTGGSYEQYF.

The chain couples TRBV9 to TRBJ2-3; D is unclear. The V end was cut by 0 bases, the J end by 4 bases, with 12 bases between. Germline assignment: CDR1 SGDLS and CDR2 YYNGEE. CDR3 size: 15 residues. CDR3 nucleotide sequence: TGTGCCAGCAGCGTAGCTTCTAGGACGGCAGATACGCAGTATTTT. Protein: CASSVASRTADTQYF.

This rearrangement joins TRBV5-1 to TRBJ2-7; 10 bases map to TRBD2. This CDR3 has 14 residues. Germline-derived CDR1 and CDR2 are SGHRS and YFSETQ. Trimming took 6 bases from V and 2 from J; bases not matched to a gene: 5. The CDR3 nucleotides read TGCGCCAGCACTCTAGCGGGAGAGACCTACGAGCAGTACTTC. This gives the protein CASTLAGETYEQYF. Together with reference TRBV5-1 and TRBJ2-7, the CDR3 gives the full variable domain: KAGVTQTPRYLIKTRGQQVTLSCSPISGHRSVSWYQQTPGQGLQFLFEYFSETQRNKGNFPGRFSGRQFSNSRSEMNVSTLELGDSALYLCASTLAGETYEQYFGPGTRLTVT.

J is TRBJ2-3 and V is TRBV6-5; possibly TRBD2 for D (6 bases). Trimming shortened V by 2 bases and J by 0 bases, and 12 bases separated the two germline ends. Germline CDR1 reads MNHEY; CDR2 reads SVGAGI. This CDR3 comprises 16 residues. CDR3 in DNA: TGTGCCAGCAGTTACCCGGGGGAGGCTAGCACAGATACGCAGTATTTT. Amino acids: CASSYPGEASTDTQYF.

This clone was seen once. The chain uses TRBV2 and TRBJ1-3; TRBD1 matches 8 bases. Per germline, CDR1 SNHLY and CDR2 FYNNEI. The junction had 6 bases not matched to a gene; V was cut back by 6 bases and J by 8 bases. The CDR3 length is 13 residues. The CDR3 sequence: CASSWTGSDTIYF. CDR3 nucleotide sequence: TGTGCCAGCAGCTGGACAGGGAGCGACACCATATATTTT.

V is TRBV28 and J is TRBJ1-2; D remains ambiguous. The germline V and J ends were trimmed by 8 bases and 4 bases, with 14 bases remaining between them. Per the germline V gene, CDR1 is MDHEN and CDR2 is SYDVKM. The CDR3 is made up of 13 amino acids. This CDR3 is CASSEGWGYGYTF. Written as DNA, the CDR3 is TGTGCCAGCTCCGAGGGTTGGGGCTATGGCTACACCTTC.

The CDR3 protein is CASSFINEQFF. CDR3 bases: TGTGCCAGCAGCTTCATCAATGAGCAGTTCTTC. The V call is TRBV2, the J call TRBJ2-1; D unclear. The CDR3 has 11 residues. Germline CDR1 and CDR2: SNHLY and FYNNEI. The V and J ends lost 6 bases and 6 bases respectively, with 6 bases between them.

The rearrangement links TRBV9 to TRBJ2-1, with a possible D match to TRBD1 (6 bases). V was cut by 4 bases and J by 0 bases, with 8 bases left in between. This CDR3 has 14 amino acids. Germline values: CDR1 SGDLS, CDR2 YYNGEE. DNA of the CDR3: TGTGCCAGCAGCACAGGGCCCTCCTACAATGAGCAGTTCTTC. It specifies CASSTGPSYNEQFF. Supplemented by reference TRBV9 and TRBJ2-1, the full variable domain reads DSGVTQTPKHLITATGQRVTLRCSPRSGDLSVYWYQQSLDQGLQFLIQYYNGEERAKGNILERFSAQQFPDLHSELNLSSLELGDSALYFCASSTGPSYNEQFFGPGTRLTVL.

The genes are TRBV11-2 and TRBJ2-1; 7 nucleotides align to TRBD2. The CDR3 covers 18 residues. Germline CDR1 is SGHAT and CDR2 is FQNNGV. After removal of 5 bases from V and 2 bases from J, the junction contained 15 bases not matched to a gene. The CDR3 reads CASSITAGGGRPYNEQFF. The DNA of the CDR3 is TGTGCCAGCAGCATCACCGCTGGAGGCGGGAGACCCTACAATGAGCAGTTCTTC.

The J gene is TRBJ2-7, the V gene TRBV18; perhaps TRBD1 as D (6 bases). The CDR3 length is 14 residues. Germline V gene data show CDR1 as KGHSH and CDR2 as LQKENI. The germline V and J ends were trimmed by 3 bases and 2 bases, with 11 bases remaining between them. In DNA form, the CDR3 reads TGTGCCAGCTCACCGGGACACACGGCCTACGAGCAGTACTTC. Translated, it gives CASSPGHTAYEQYF.

The chain couples TRBV11-2 to TRBJ2-1, with TRBD2 matching 11 bases. The CDR3 contains 16 residues. Trimming removed 3 bases from V and 2 bases from J; junction bases left unmatched: 3. Germline values: CDR1 SGHAT, CDR2 FQNNGV. CDR3 in DNA: TGTGCCAGCAGCTTGGCTAGCGGGGGGCCCTACAATGAGCAGTTCTTC. Translating gives CASSLASGGPYNEQFF.

The gene calls are TRBV5-4 and TRBJ1-1; 7 bases are shared with TRBD1. CDR1 and CDR2 (germline): SGHNT, YYREEE (reference sequence). Trimming took 4 bases from V and 6 from J; bases not matched to a gene: 6. The CDR3 is made up of 13 amino acids. The CDR3: CASSLDRAAEAFF. CDR3 nucleotides: TGTGCCAGCAGCCTTGACAGGGCCGCTGAAGCTTTCTTT.

V gene TRBV11-2 combines with J gene TRBJ2-1, with 13 bases lining up with TRBD2. The CDR3 runs to 16 residues. Germline CDR1 SGHAT, CDR2 FQNNGV. The trim removed 0 bases at V and 10 bases at J, leaving 6 bases unmatched. Written as DNA, the CDR3 is TGTGCCAGCAGCTTAGACCTCACTAGCGGGAGGGCCGAGCAGTTCTTC. Its translation is CASSLDLTSGRAEQFF.

The gene calls are TRBV19 and TRBJ2-3, with D uncertain. Germline CDR1 LNHDA, CDR2 SQIVND (reference sequence). V lost 7 bases and J 2 bases, leaving 16 bases between the germline ends. The CDR3 runs to 15 residues. This CDR3 is CASIKDPRFTDTQYF. As DNA, the CDR3 is TGTGCCAGTATAAAAGACCCGCGGTTCACAGATACGCAGTATTTT.

The chain has TRBV27 and TRBJ2-7, with unresolved D. Germline assignment: CDR1 MNHEY and CDR2 SMNVEV (reference sequence). The CDR3 is made up of 13 amino acids. The V end was cut by 4 bases, the J end by 4 bases, with 11 bases between. CDR3 DNA sequence: TGTGCCAGCAGTTCCCTCCCCGGGTACGAGCAGTACTTC. Its translation is CASSSLPGYEQYF.

This clone was recorded once. The chain is built from TRBV18 and TRBJ2-1, with a possible D match to TRBD2 (6 bases). Trimming stripped 6 bases from V and 0 bases from J, with 12 bases between. The V gene's germline CDR1 is KGHSH and CDR2 LQKENI. The CDR3 is 15 residues long. CDR3 coding DNA: TGTGCCAGCTCTCGGGACTCCAGCTCCTACAATGAGCAGTTCTTC. Amino acid sequence: CASSRDSSSYNEQFF.

This chain links TRBV5-5 with TRBJ1-4, with D maybe TRBD1 (5 bases). Germline V lookup: CDR1 SGHKS, CDR2 YYEKEE (reference sequence). The CDR3 sequence is 15 residues long. Trimming took off 2 bases at V and 2 bases at J, with 10 bases between the two ends. The CDR3: CASSFLGGTNEKLFF. The CDR3 nucleotides read TGTGCCAGCAGCTTTTTGGGGGGGACTAATGAAAAACTGTTTTTT.

This clone was picked up one time. The V gene is TRBV5-1, the J gene TRBJ2-5; 16 bases map to TRBD2. The ends lost 4 bases at V and 5 bases at J; junction bases unmatched: 5. The germline V gene has CDR1 SGHRS and CDR2 YFSETQ. The CDR3 spans 16 residues. CDR3 sequence reads: CASSMGLAGGRETQYF. The CDR3 DNA reads TGCGCCAGCAGCATGGGACTAGCGGGAGGGCGTGAGACCCAGTACTTC.

The V and J genes are TRBV7-9 and TRBJ2-7, with 12 positions matching TRBD2. V dropped 5 bases and J dropped 9; count of bases not matched to a gene: 2. Per germline, CDR1 SEHNR and CDR2 FQNEAQ (reference sequence). The CDR3 runs to 12 residues. CDR3 protein: CASSKGLAGQYF. In nucleotides, the CDR3 is TGTGCCAGCAGCAAGGGACTAGCGGGGCAGTACTTC.

The gene calls are TRBV5-1 and TRBJ2-7; D is undetermined. V was shortened by 0 bases and J by 2 bases, with 6 bases between the two germline ends. Germline values: CDR1 SGHRS, CDR2 YFSETQ. The CDR3 is 13 amino acids. Here the CDR3 reads CASSLAQAYEQYF. CDR3 sequence (DNA): TGCGCCAGCAGCTTGGCGCAGGCCTACGAGCAGTACTTC.

This chain joins TRBV7-6 and TRBJ1-4; TRBD1 agrees at 9 bases. With V trimmed by 5 bases and J by 2 bases, 6 bases remained unmatched. Germline values: CDR1 SGHVS, CDR2 FNYEAQ. The CDR3 is made up of 16 amino acids. The DNA for the CDR3 is TGTGCCAGCAGCCTTGGGACAGGGACGACTAATGAAAAACTGTTTTTT. Translated, it gives CASSLGTGTTNEKLFF.

The genes are TRBV9 and TRBJ2-1; D gene unclear. Germline V gives CDR1 SGDLS, CDR2 YYNGEE. The CDR3 is 15 amino acids. V lost 0 bases and J lost 3, with 10 bases in between. This CDR3 reads CASSVGASNYNEQFF. CDR3 DNA: TGTGCCAGCAGCGTAGGGGCTTCGAACTACAATGAGCAGTTCTTC.

The gene calls are TRBV11-3 and TRBJ2-1; maybe TRBD2 (6 bases). Germline loops: CDR1 SGHNT, CDR2 YENEEA. The CDR3 covers 15 residues. V lost 1 base and J 2 bases, leaving 9 bases between the germline ends. The DNA of the CDR3 is TGTGCCAGCAGCTTAGGGGGAGGACCCTACAATGAGCAGTTCTTC. Residues: CASSLGGGPYNEQFF.